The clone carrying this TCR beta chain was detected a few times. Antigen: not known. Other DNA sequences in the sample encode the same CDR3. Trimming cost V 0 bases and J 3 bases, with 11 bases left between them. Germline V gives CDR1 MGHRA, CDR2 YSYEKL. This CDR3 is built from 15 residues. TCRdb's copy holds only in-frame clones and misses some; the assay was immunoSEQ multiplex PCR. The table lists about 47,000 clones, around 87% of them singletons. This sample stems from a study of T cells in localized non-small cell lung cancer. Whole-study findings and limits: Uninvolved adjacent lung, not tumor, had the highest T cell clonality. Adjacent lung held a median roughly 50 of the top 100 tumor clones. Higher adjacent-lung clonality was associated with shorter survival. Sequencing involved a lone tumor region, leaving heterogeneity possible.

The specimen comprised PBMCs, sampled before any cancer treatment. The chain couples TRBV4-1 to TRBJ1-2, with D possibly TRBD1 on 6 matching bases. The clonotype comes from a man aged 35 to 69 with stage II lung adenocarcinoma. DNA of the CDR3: TGCGCCAGCAGCCAAGATAAGGGGGTGCACTATGGCTACACCTTC. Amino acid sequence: CASSQDKGVHYGYTF.